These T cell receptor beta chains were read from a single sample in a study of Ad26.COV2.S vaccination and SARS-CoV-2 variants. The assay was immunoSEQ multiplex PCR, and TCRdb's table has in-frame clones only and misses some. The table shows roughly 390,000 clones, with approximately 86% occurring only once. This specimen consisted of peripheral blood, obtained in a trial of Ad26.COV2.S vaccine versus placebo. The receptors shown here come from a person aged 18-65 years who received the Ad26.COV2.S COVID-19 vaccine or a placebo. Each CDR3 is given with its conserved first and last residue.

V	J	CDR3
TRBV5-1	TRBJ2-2	CASSLVATPGELFF
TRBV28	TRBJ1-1	CASSQTRGNTEAFF
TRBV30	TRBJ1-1	CAWGQGKAFF
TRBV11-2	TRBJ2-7	CASSPRDFPYEQYF
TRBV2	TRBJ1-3	CATTASGNTIYF
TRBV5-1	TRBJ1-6	CASSLLLSEAPLHF
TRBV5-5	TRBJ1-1	CASSKRDPNTEAFF
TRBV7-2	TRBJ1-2	CASSPRQGGYGYTF
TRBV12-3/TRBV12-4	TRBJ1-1	CASSSDTHLEAFF
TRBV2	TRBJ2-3	CASSYGTSGGRTDTQYF
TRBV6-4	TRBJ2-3	CASSDSTGADTQYF
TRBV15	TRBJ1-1	CATSREGLQGPNTEAFF
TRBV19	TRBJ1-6	CASSRTVYNSPLHF
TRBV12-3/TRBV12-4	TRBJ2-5	CASSFASGGAGDF
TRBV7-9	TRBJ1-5	CASSFSRGPGQPQHF
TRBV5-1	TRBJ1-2	CASSSATSNYGYTF
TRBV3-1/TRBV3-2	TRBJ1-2	CASSQLDSPGGYTF
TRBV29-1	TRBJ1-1	CSVEDLRWTEAFF
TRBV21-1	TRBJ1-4	CASSKDIRGNNEKLFF
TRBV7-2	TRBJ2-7	CASSPRLFSGSYEQYF
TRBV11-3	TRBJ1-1	CASSPGGSNTEAFF
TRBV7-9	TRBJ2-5	CASSLVGSGLQETQYF
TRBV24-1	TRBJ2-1	CATSGLSDWESYNEQFF
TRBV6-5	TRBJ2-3	CASSYGLAASTDTQYF
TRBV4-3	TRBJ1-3	CASSQERPDSGNTIYF
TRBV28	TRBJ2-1	CASSLVEGGPYNEQFF
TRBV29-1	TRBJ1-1	CSVEEGGNTEAFF
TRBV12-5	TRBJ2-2	CASGLTRGEAGELFF
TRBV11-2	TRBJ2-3	CASSLWGTDTQYF
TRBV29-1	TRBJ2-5	CSVESGRPQETQYF
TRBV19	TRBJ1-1	CASRDDMNTEAFF
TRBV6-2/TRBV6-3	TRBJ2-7	CASSSLGTTYEQYF
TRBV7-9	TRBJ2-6	CASSARIVGANVLTF
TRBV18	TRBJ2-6	CASSPLSETSGANVLTF
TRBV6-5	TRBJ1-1	CASSYGGGNTEAFF
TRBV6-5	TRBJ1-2	CASSYGVLYGYTF
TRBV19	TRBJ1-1	CASSIHRGRTEAFF
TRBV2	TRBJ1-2	CATMGSTGNGSGGYTF
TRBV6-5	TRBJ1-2	CASRGQGNGYTF
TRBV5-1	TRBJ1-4	CASSPAPGLGNEKLFF
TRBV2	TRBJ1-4	CASSKTGGYEKLFF
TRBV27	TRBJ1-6	CASSLGSGQGTSPLHF